The 10 T cell receptor beta chains given below trace back to one sample, sequenced in a study of blood T cell repertoires in COVID-19. The assay was immunoSEQ multiplex PCR, and TCRdb's table has in-frame clones only and misses some. The sample carries 300,000 to 400,000 clones, roughly nine tenths recorded once. Sequencing input: peripheral blood. These receptors all come from a woman aged 25 to 39 with COVID-19, enrolled during active disease.

V and J are TRBV28 and TRBJ1-1; 8 bases fit TRBD1. V was pared by 8 bases and J by 6 bases, with 14 bases of the junction left unmatched. Germline loops: CDR1 MDHEN, CDR2 SYDVKM. The CDR3 length is 15 residues. In DNA form, the CDR3 reads TGTGCCAGCTCCAGGGTCGCAGGGGGCAAGTCTGAAGCTTTCTTT. Protein product: CASSRVAGGKSEAFF.

The chain has TRBV2 and TRBJ1-5, with D tentatively TRBD1 (5 bases). Germline lookup yields CDR1 SNHLY and CDR2 FYNNEI. The CDR3 spans 14 residues. Deletions cut 2 bases from V and 3 bases from J, with 8 bases between. The CDR3 sequence: CASSERQLNQPQHF. As DNA, the CDR3 is TGTGCCAGCAGTGAAAGACAGCTCAATCAGCCCCAGCATTTT.

This chain uses TRBV25-1 with TRBJ2-1, with TRBD1 identical over 7 bases. Germline V gives CDR1 MGHDK, CDR2 SYGVNS. This CDR3 spans 15 amino acids. Trimming removed 5 bases from V and 0 bases from J; junction bases left unmatched: 4. CDR3 protein: CASSPDRVSYNEQFF. The CDR3 DNA reads as TGTGCCAGCAGTCCCGACAGGGTCTCCTACAATGAGCAGTTCTTC.

This chain links TRBV27 with TRBJ1-5; 7 bases map to TRBD1. This CDR3 region has 16 residues. Germline CDR1 and CDR2: MNHEY and SMNVEV (reference sequence). The V segment lost 2 bases and the J segment 1 base; nucleotides outside the gene matches: 5. The CDR3 nucleotides are TGTGCCAGCAGTTTAAAACCCAGGGGGAGCAATCAGCCCCAGCATTTT. Residues: CASSLKPRGSNQPQHF.

The rearrangement links TRBV30 to TRBJ2-5; D not certain. Germline V gene data show CDR1 as GTSNPN and CDR2 as SVGIG (reference sequence). The CDR3 spans 15 residues. Between the trimmed V and J ends, which lost 0 bases and 1 base, there was a span of 12 bases. For the CDR3, the DNA is TGTGCCTGGAGTGTACCGGGTGGCTTCCAAGAGACCCAGTACTTC. Its protein product is CAWSVPGGFQETQYF. Using reference TRBV30 and TRBJ2-5 for the parts outside the CDR3, the full variable domain is SQTIHQWPATLVQPVGSPLSLECTVEGTSNPNLYWYRQAAGRGLQLLFYSVGIGQISSEVPQNLSASRPQDRQFILSSKKLLLSDSGFYLCAWSVPGGFQETQYFGPGTRLLVL.

The rearrangement uses TRBV5-6 and TRBJ2-1; D is possibly TRBD1 (7 bases). Between the trimmed V and J ends, which lost 0 bases and 9 bases, there was a span of 10 bases. The CDR3 consists of 13 residues. Germline V CDR1 and CDR2: SGHDT, YYEEEE. CDR3 sequence (DNA): TGTGCCAGCAGCTTGGCGCAGGGGGGTGAGCAGTTCTTC. This encodes CASSLAQGGEQFF.

CDR3 amino acids: CASSPQRYEQYF. The CDR3 DNA reads as TGTGCCAGCAGCCCCCAGCGGTACGAGCAGTACTTC. This chain connects TRBV7-2 to TRBJ2-7, with TRBD2 as a possible D gene (5 bases). Trimming removed 5 bases at V and 4 bases at J, with 9 bases between. Germline V gene sequence: CDR1 SGHTA, CDR2 FQGNSA. The CDR3 totals 12 residues.

The chain employs TRBV19 and TRBJ1-1; the match to TRBD1 covers 9 bases. With 3 bases clipped from V and 0 bases from J, the junction kept 2 bases outside the gene matches. CDR3 size: 15 residues. The germline CDR1 and CDR2 sequences are LNHDA and SQIVND (reference sequence). CDR3 nucleotides: TGTGCCAGTAGTATCGGGACAGGGATGAACACTGAAGCTTTCTTT. This encodes CASSIGTGMNTEAFF.

The rearrangement joins TRBV3-1 (or the pseudogene TRBV3-2) to TRBJ1-1; 8 bases line up with TRBD1. Germline assignment: CDR1 LGHDT and CDR2 YNNKEL (reference sequence). J was trimmed by 1 base and V by 3 bases; bases with no gene match: 7. The CDR3 extends over 16 amino acids. The CDR3 loop is CASSHALGQANTEAFF. The CDR3 coding sequence is TGTGCCAGCAGCCACGCACTGGGACAGGCGAACACTGAAGCTTTCTTT.

CDR3 amino acids: CASSPPGQGGYNEQFF. CDR3 sequence (DNA): TGTGCCAGCTCACCACCCGGGCAGGGTGGTTACAATGAGCAGTTCTTC. The rearrangement joins TRBV18 to TRBJ2-1, with D perhaps TRBD1 (5 bases). The germline V gene has CDR1 KGHSH and CDR2 LQKENI. The ends were cut back, 0 bases at V and 4 bases at J, with 13 bases in the middle. The CDR3 loop spans 16 amino acids.